This paragraph covers one T cell receptor beta chain sequence. What it recognizes is unknown. The repertoire was sequenced with immunoSEQ multiplex PCR; TCRdb's copy has only in-frame clones and lacks some. The table has 100,000 to 120,000 clones, roughly 88% seen once. This specimen comes from a study of a mutant IDH1 vaccine in newly diagnosed glioma. As for the study in general: Eight vaccinations reached patients in weeks 1, 3, 5, 7, 11, 15, 19 and 23. Following radiotherapy alone, or alongside temozolomide cycles, vaccination was started after an interval of 4-6 weeks.

CDR3 length equals 14 residues. Germline CDR1 reads SGDLS; CDR2 reads YYNGEE. Trimming removed 0 bases from V and 7 bases from J, with 10 bases in between. The time point was: week 11, during vaccination. Vaccine doses each comprised 300 ug of mutant IDH1 20-mer peptide, with topical imiquimod. New WHO grade 3 or 4 IDH1-mutant, ATRX-lost astrocytomas were present in all donors. The chain joins TRBV9 to TRBJ1-4; unclear D gene. The specimen comprised PBMCs, sampled from a glioma patient whose treatment included an IDH1 peptide vaccine. The TCR sequence derives from a woman aged 45-65 years with glioma. The CDR3 loop is CASSVGAQSEKLFF. The CDR3 DNA reads as TGTGCCAGCAGCGTAGGTGCCCAGAGTGAAAAACTGTTTTTT.